This T cell receptor (beta chain) was sequenced during a study of Ad26.COV2.S vaccination and SARS-CoV-2 variants. Trimming stripped 2 bases from V and 7 bases from J, with 20 bases between. The CDR3 loop spans 17 amino acids. From germline, CDR1 is KGHDR and CDR2 SFDVKD. General study results and limits: Recipients given vaccine exceeded placebo recipients in spike-specific TCR breadth. Vaccine and placebo groups showed comparable non-spike TCR breadth. Possible underestimation of total T cell responses by the TCR breadth and depth analyses was noted.

Only in-frame clones appear in the TCRdb table, and some are missing; sequencing was by immunoSEQ multiplex PCR. The data show around 450,000 clones, approximately 92% seen once. With respect to this clone: Its antigen is unknown.

Regarding treatment: about 20 received Ad26.COV2.S at low or high dose, single or two shots; about 5 received placebo; per-sample allocation not given. The samples date from day 63 after the first vaccine or placebo injection. The chain carries TRBV24-1 and TRBJ2-1, with a weak D call TRBD1 (6 bases). The receptor's source is a person aged 18-65 years who received the Ad26.COV2.S COVID-19 vaccine or a placebo. Material: peripheral blood, obtained in a trial of Ad26.COV2.S vaccine versus placebo. In DNA form, the CDR3 reads TGTGCCACCAGTGATTCGTTGGACAGTCTTGTGAGGAATGAGCAGTTCTTC. Its protein is CATSDSLDSLVRNEQFF.